Below, one TCR beta chain is given with its context. Its antigen is undetermined. MiXCR was run by TCRdb on the reads, yielding one entry per CDR3 protein. The sample comprises 740,000 or so distinct CDR3 sequences, 35% of which are singletons, and about 2.8% rests with the top ten. This entry is derived from a study of T cell repertoires in cytomegalovirus infection. The study, taken as a whole, reports: Dominant in the ex vivo response were TCR beta clonotypes restricted by HLA-C and specific for CMV.

The germline V gene has CDR1 MNHEY and CDR2 SMNVEV (reference sequence). This CDR3 contains 16 residues. Trimming stripped 3 bases from V and 2 bases from J, with 16 bases between. This receptor was taken from a human donor in good health (CMV status not recorded). Some clones in this sample may be carry-over from other donors' samples. Sequencing input: PBMCs. The J gene is TRBJ1-2, the V gene TRBV27; D is undetermined. CDR3 bases: TGTGCCAGCAGTTTCAATCATAGTGTGGCGAACTATGGCTACACCTTC. Encoded protein: CASSFNHSVANYGYTF.